One sample yielded the 26 T cell receptor beta chains listed below, sequenced in a study of blood T cell repertoires in COVID-19 (dated by TCRdb to about 2020). The method was the immunoSEQ multiplex PCR assay. Sourced from immuneACCESS, this table was stored by TCRdb with only in-frame sequences that have V and J called. A share of the clones is absent; for the studies checked, an unresolved V gene accounts for under half, and the remainder has no known explanation. The sample yields 250,000 to 350,000 clones; just under 90% were counted once. The top ten hold roughly 2.9% of the sample. Source material: PBMCs or T cells enriched from blood (not recorded which). Source of these receptors: a woman between 50 and 59 years old who had been exposed to COVID-19.

This clone appeared once. The chain links TRBV7-9 to TRBJ2-3, with unresolved D. The CDR3 has 17 residues. The V end was cut by 1 base, the J end by 0 bases, with 14 bases between. Looked up from germline, CDR1 is SEHNR and CDR2 is FQNEAQ (reference sequence). The CDR3 is CASSLVVQAASTDTQYF. As DNA, the CDR3 is TGTGCCAGCAGCTTAGTTGTGCAGGCCGCTAGCACAGATACGCAGTATTTT.

The chain employs TRBV5-1 and TRBJ2-7; D perhaps matches TRBD2 (5 bases). The ends were cut back, 4 bases at V and 3 bases at J, with 11 bases in the middle. The CDR3 is 13 residues long. Looked up from germline, CDR1 is SGHRS and CDR2 is YFSETQ. The CDR3 DNA follows: TGCGCCAGCAGCATTGACGGACTCTACGAGCAGTACTTC. Translating gives CASSIDGLYEQYF.

This chain uses TRBV5-1 with TRBJ2-5; D might be TRBD2 (6 bases). V gave up 7 bases and J gave up 5 bases, with 15 bases separating them. The CDR3 is 13 amino acids. Germline V CDR1 and CDR2: SGHRS, YFSETQ. In DNA form, the CDR3 reads TGCGCCAGCGCTCCGGGAGTCCGGGAGACCCAGTACTTC. Its translation is CASAPGVRETQYF.

CDR3 sequence reads: CASKGATGGRNEAFF. The CDR3 DNA follows: TGTGCCAGTAAAGGGGCTACAGGGGGCAGGAATGAAGCTTTCTTT. The chain is built from TRBV19 and TRBJ1-1; 9 nucleotides agree with TRBD1. Germline CDR1 and CDR2: LNHDA and SQIVND (reference sequence). The CDR3 runs to 15 residues. With V trimmed by 7 bases and J by 7 bases, 13 bases remained unmatched.

Points on this clone: Mismatch with germline at one junction end may stem from a read error. The V and J genes are TRBV27 and TRBJ1-6; TRBD1 agrees at 7 bases. There are 16 residues in the CDR3. In germline, CDR1 is MNHEY, CDR2 SMNVEV (reference sequence). CDR3 region: CASNLGPARGTSPLHF. CDR3 sequence (DNA): TGTGCCAGCAATTTAGGCCCGGCCAGGGGGACCTCACCCCTCCACTTT.

The CDR3 protein is CASSETPQEKLFF. The DNA of the CDR3 is TGTGCCAGCAGTGAAACCCCGCAGGAAAAACTGTTTTTT. The chain carries TRBV6-1 and TRBJ1-4; D gene uncertain. Trimming cost V 2 bases and J 8 bases, with 9 bases left between them. The CDR3 is 13 amino acids. Germline V gene sequence: CDR1 MNHNS, CDR2 SASEGT.

Points on this clone: Relative to the germline gene, one junction end is altered; a read error may explain this. CDR3 coding DNA: TGTGCTAGCAGCTTGGGTGACACCCGCTCCTACGAGCAGTACTTC. Residues: CASSLGDTRSYEQYF. The chain links TRBV7-7 to TRBJ2-7; D is unclear. This CDR3 is built from 15 residues. Germline V gives CDR1 SSHAT, CDR2 FNYEAQ (reference sequence). Combining the CDR3 with reference TRBV7-7 and TRBJ2-7 gives the whole variable domain GAGVSQSPRYKVTKRGQDVTLRCDPISSHATLYWYQQALGQGPEFLTYFNYEAQPDKSGLPSDRFSAERPEGSISTLTIQRTEQRDSAMYRCASSLGDTRSYEQYFGPGTRLTVT.

The J gene is TRBJ2-1, the V gene TRBV27, with D maybe TRBD2 (5 bases). Deletions cut 5 bases from V and 0 bases from J, with 14 bases between. This CDR3 has 16 amino acids. Germline V gene sequence: CDR1 MNHEY, CDR2 SMNVEV (reference sequence). In DNA form, the CDR3 reads TGTGCCAGCAGTCCCCTCCGGGGTTCCTCCTACAATGAGCAGTTCTTC. Its protein is CASSPLRGSSYNEQFF.

The CDR3 region is CASRTRTANNEKLFF. The CDR3 DNA reads as TGTGCCAGCAGGACAAGGACAGCTAATAATGAAAAACTGTTTTTT. The rearrangement joins TRBV27 to TRBJ1-4, with D possibly TRBD1 on 6 matching bases. V lost 6 bases to trimming and J lost 4 bases, with 15 bases between them. Germline V CDR1 and CDR2: MNHEY, SMNVEV (reference sequence). The CDR3 has 15 residues.

The J gene is TRBJ2-5, the V gene TRBV3-1 (or the pseudogene TRBV3-2); 15 bases are a match to TRBD2. The ends lost 3 bases at V and 7 bases at J; junction bases unmatched: 9. In germline, CDR1 is LGHDT, CDR2 YNNKEL (reference sequence). CDR3 length equals 17 residues. This CDR3 is CASSHPRTSGGVGTQYF. The CDR3 DNA sequence: TGTGCCAGCAGCCACCCTCGGACTAGCGGGGGGGTGGGGACCCAGTACTTC.

For the CDR3, the DNA is TGTGCCAGCAGCCGACAGGGTTTGGTCGAGCAGTACTTC. This gives the protein CASSRQGLVEQYF. This chain uses TRBV7-8 with TRBJ2-7; 7 bases are a match to TRBD1. The CDR3 totals 13 residues. With 5 bases clipped from V and 6 bases from J, the junction kept 7 bases outside the gene matches. The germline V gene has CDR1 SGHVS and CDR2 FQNEAQ.

The rearrangement joins TRBV7-2 to TRBJ2-7; 7 nucleotides match TRBD2. Per germline, CDR1 SGHTA and CDR2 FQGNSA. V lost 1 base to trimming and J lost 5 bases; unmatched junction nucleotides: 5. CDR3 size: 14 residues. The CDR3 DNA reads as TGTGCCAGCAGCTTAGGACTAGCTCTGAACGAGCAGTACTTC. Translating gives CASSLGLALNEQYF.

This chain connects TRBV6-4 to TRBJ2-2; TRBD2 matches 8 bases. Per germline, CDR1 MRHNA and CDR2 SNTAGT. The V gene end was trimmed by 5 bases and the J gene end by 3 bases; junction bases not matched to a gene: 5. The CDR3 runs 15 residues. The CDR3 protein is CASSQSSGDTGELFF. CDR3 DNA: TGTGCCAGCAGTCAAAGTAGCGGGGACACCGGGGAGCTGTTTTTT.

This clone was detected only once. V gene TRBV5-4 combines with J gene TRBJ2-5; 8 bases match TRBD1. Germline V lookup: CDR1 SGHNT, CDR2 YYREEE (reference sequence). J was trimmed by 4 bases and V by 2 bases; bases with no gene match: 1. CDR3 length: 13 residues. The CDR3 nucleotides are TGTGCCAGCAGCTTAGACAGGGGAGAGACCCAGTACTTC. Translated: CASSLDRGETQYF.

This clone was counted once. The sample has other DNA sequences that encode this CDR3 too. In DNA, the CDR3 is TGTGCCAGCAGGCAGGGCTCCTACGAGCAGTACTTC. As protein: CASRQGSYEQYF. V and J are TRBV28 and TRBJ2-7, with a possible D match to TRBD1 (5 bases). Germline lookup yields CDR1 MDHEN and CDR2 SYDVKM. There are 12 residues in the CDR3. V was pared by 6 bases and J by 0 bases, with 6 bases between.

V gene TRBV6-4 combines with J gene TRBJ1-1; D might be TRBD1 (6 bases). V lost 7 bases, J lost 4 bases, and 19 bases lay in between. This CDR3 has 15 amino acids. The germline V gene encodes CDR1 MRHNA and CDR2 SNTAGT. CDR3 residues: CASNLITRGGTEAFF. DNA of the CDR3: TGTGCCAGCAACCTAATTACCAGGGGCGGCACTGAAGCTTTCTTT.

The chain employs TRBV5-1 and TRBJ1-4, with 9 bases identical to TRBD1. CDR1 and CDR2 from the germline V gene are SGHRS and YFSETQ. The CDR3 has 15 residues. The trim removed 4 bases at V and 5 bases at J, leaving 6 bases unmatched. The CDR3 loop reads CASSREGTGNEKLFF. CDR3 nucleotide sequence: TGCGCCAGCAGCCGGGAGGGGACAGGGAATGAAAAACTGTTTTTT. Full variable domain (outside the CDR3, taken from reference TRBV5-1 and TRBJ1-4): KAGVTQTPRYLIKTRGQQVTLSCSPISGHRSVSWYQQTPGQGLQFLFEYFSETQRNKGNFPGRFSGRQFSNSRSEMNVSTLELGDSALYLCASSREGTGNEKLFFGSGTQLSVL.

This chain joins TRBV7-2 and TRBJ1-6; weak D call: TRBD1 (5 bases). Trimming shortened V by 3 bases and J by 6 bases, and 12 bases separated the two germline ends. The CDR3 is made up of 15 amino acids. Germline assignment: CDR1 SGHTA and CDR2 FQGNSA. The CDR3 spells CASSFRQNTNSPLHF. The CDR3 nucleotides are TGTGCCAGCAGCTTCCGACAGAACACTAATTCACCCCTCCACTTT. Together with reference TRBV7-2 and TRBJ1-6, the CDR3 gives the full variable domain: GAGVSQSPSNKVTEKGKDVELRCDPISGHTALYWYRQSLGQGLEFLIYFQGNSAPDKSGLPSDRFSAERTGGSVSTLTIQRTQQEDSAVYLCASSFRQNTNSPLHFGNGTRLTVT.

J is TRBJ2-7 and V is TRBV6-5; no definite D call. Germline V gene sequence: CDR1 MNHEY, CDR2 SVGAGI. This CDR3 spans 15 amino acids. Trimming took off 6 bases at V and 6 bases at J, with 21 bases between the two ends. The CDR3 coding sequence is TGTGCCAGCAGCCCCCAGGCTCCGAGATTGAGCGAGCAGTACTTC. Amino acid sequence: CASSPQAPRLSEQYF.

CDR3 in DNA: TGTGCCACCACCCCCGGAGGGGTGGATACGCAGTATTTT. Its protein product is CATTPGGVDTQYF. The chain joins TRBV24-1 to TRBJ2-3; tentatively, D is TRBD2 (6 bases). Trimming pared 8 bases from V and 6 bases from J, leaving 14 bases between. The CDR3 spans 13 residues. Germline V gives CDR1 KGHDR, CDR2 SFDVKD.

The chain has TRBV5-1 and TRBJ2-1, with D possibly TRBD2 on 6 matching bases. Germline V gives CDR1 SGHRS, CDR2 YFSETQ. CDR3 length: 15 residues. V was clipped by 1 base and J by 9 bases, with 17 bases between them. The CDR3 reads CASSLWGEQATEQFF. Here the CDR3 DNA reads TGCGCCAGCAGCTTGTGGGGGGAGCAGGCCACTGAGCAGTTCTTC.

The chain links TRBV6-5 to TRBJ1-6, with TRBD1 as a possible D gene (5 bases). This CDR3 contains 13 residues. The V gene lost 11 bases and the J gene lost 5 bases, with 13 bases spanning the gap. The germline V gene has CDR1 MNHEY and CDR2 SVGAGI. CDR3 in amino acids: CAARRGDNSPLHF. Here the CDR3 DNA reads TGTGCCGCACGCCGGGGGGATAATTCACCCCTCCACTTT.

A single count supports this clone. The chain is built from TRBV5-6 and TRBJ1-1; possible D gene TRBD1, 5 bases. The germline V and J ends were trimmed by 5 bases and 4 bases, with 15 bases remaining between them. The CDR3 consists of 14 residues. Germline-derived CDR1 and CDR2 are SGHDT and YYEEEE. CDR3 region: CASSKSGLGTEAFF. The CDR3 DNA follows: TGTGCCAGCAGTAAATCAGGGTTGGGCACTGAAGCTTTCTTT.

V gene TRBV5-1 combines with J gene TRBJ1-1; 8 bases map to TRBD1. J gave up 4 bases and V 3 bases, and 5 bases lay outside the gene matches. The germline V gene has CDR1 SGHRS and CDR2 YFSETQ. This CDR3 region has 14 residues. The chain's CDR3 is CASSYSDRGTEAFF. CDR3 DNA sequence: TGCGCCAGCAGCTACTCCGACAGGGGCACTGAAGCTTTCTTT.

The chain is built from TRBV28 and TRBJ2-2, with 9 bases that match TRBD2. Germline CDR1 reads MDHEN; CDR2 reads SYDVKM. V was clipped by 5 bases and J by 3 bases; unmatched bases: 7. This CDR3 region has 16 residues. The CDR3, as DNA: TGTGCCAGCAGTCTTGGACTAGCGAGGGACACCGGGGAGCTGTTTTTT. It encodes CASSLGLARDTGELFF.

The V gene is TRBV14, the J gene TRBJ2-5; 7 nucleotides line up with TRBD2. The germline V gene encodes CDR1 SGHDN and CDR2 FVKESK. Trimming removed 4 bases from V and 2 bases from J; junction bases left unmatched: 7. The CDR3 is 15 amino acids. In DNA, the CDR3 is TGTGCCAGCAGCCCACGTTCGGGGGGTCAAGAGACCCAGTACTTC. This gives the protein CASSPRSGGQETQYF.